A selection of T cell receptor beta chains follows, all from one sample in a study of T cell repertoires in cytomegalovirus infection. Antigens for these TCRs are unknown. MiXCR was run by TCRdb on the reads, yielding one entry per CDR3 protein. The table has fewer than 1,000,000 distinct CDR3 sequences, 31% seen once. Sequenced here: cultured CD8+ T cells from PBMCs, sampled from culture after CMV antigen stimulation. These receptors were collected from a human donor in good health (CMV status not recorded). Some clones in this sample may be carry-over from other donors' samples. Both conserved end residues are part of each CDR3.

v_gene,j_gene,CDR3aa
TRBV7-6,TRBJ2-2,CASRPSPLPTGELFF
TRBV2,TRBJ2-7,CASSEQTVNPYEQYF
TRBV10-3,TRBJ2-1,CAISDRGQGTNEQFF
TRBV27,TRBJ2-2,CASSVRDRGSGELFF
TRBV10-2,TRBJ2-5,CASSDISGETQYF
TRBV6-1,TRBJ1-1,CASSTTGGEAFF
TRBV19,TRBJ2-1,CASSIVVGQGLLGSYNEQFF
TRBV27,TRBJ1-1,CASSPPGQGALLNTEAFF
TRBV7-9,TRBJ2-2,CASSTTSNTGELFF
TRBV28,TRBJ2-5,CASSFRGGDQETQYF
TRBV24-1,TRBJ1-5,CATSEPTGTGGDQPQHF
TRBV19,TRBJ1-1,CASSHLPQGNTEAFF
TRBV19,TRBJ2-1,CANKAGPIPQGEQFF
TRBV11-2,TRBJ2-1,CASSSWQRGNEQFF
TRBV10-3,TRBJ1-6,CAISESPSGVSPLHF
TRBV7-8,TRBJ2-3,CATAAGGPTDTQYF
TRBV5-6,TRBJ1-5,CASSSMDREGSNQPQHF
TRBV7-8,TRBJ2-1,CASSPTSGGGNEQFF
TRBV12-3/TRBV12-4,TRBJ1-2,CASSLSADTGYGYTF
TRBV6-1,TRBJ2-1,CASSEWKRSEQFF
TRBV7-9,TRBJ2-5,CASSSTGTSGETQYF
TRBV20-1,TRBJ2-3,CSARDRGTGTSGTAWTDTQYF
TRBV20-1,TRBJ1-3,CSARPTDSGNTIYF
TRBV4-2,TRBJ2-7,CASSQGWDRSYEQYF
TRBV6-5,TRBJ1-4,CASSYGPQGKLFF
TRBV15,TRBJ2-3,CATKGNGGTDTQYF
TRBV6-1,TRBJ2-3,CASSILQRGADTQYF
TRBV7-3,TRBJ2-3,CASSFLGGSTDTQYF
TRBV12-3/TRBV12-4,TRBJ2-5,CASSQSGPETQYF
TRBV28,TRBJ1-4,CASKQATNEKLFF
TRBV11-3,TRBJ2-1,CASSYRGGGNEQFF
TRBV6-2/TRBV6-3,TRBJ2-1,CAGSYAVGQGYNEQFF
TRBV5-4,TRBJ2-1,CASSLYPGHEQFF
TRBV4-3,TRBJ2-3,CASSLASFGLTDTQYF
TRBV19,TRBJ1-6,CASTGTGDNSPLHF
TRBV2,TRBJ1-1,CASSEEAGTGITEAFF
TRBV6-6,TRBJ2-3,CASSYSQRAGTDTQYF
TRBV29-1,TRBJ1-6,CSVEEHPPGSYNSPLHF
TRBV20-1,TRBJ2-3,CSAPGPPTDTQYF
TRBV20-1,TRBJ1-6,CSARDRGQGYSPLHF
TRBV6-5,TRBJ2-3,CASSKGPGRTDTQYF
TRBV6-6,TRBJ2-3,CASSYPGTSGGPAIHIYTDTQYF
TRBV7-4,TRBJ2-1,CASNLEPSSYNEQFF
TRBV7-9,TRBJ2-7,CASSFSPHERYF
TRBV4-1,TRBJ2-3,CASSHGLAGEISTDTQYF
TRBV2,TRBJ1-5,CATKGQGNQPQHF
TRBV27,TRBJ2-5,CASSFTGSETQYF
TRBV19,TRBJ1-2,CASRIPFRWVADYGYTF
TRBV6-1,TRBJ1-5,CASSEARQNSNQPQHF
TRBV4-3,TRBJ2-5,CASSRLYASGEETQYF
TRBV7-4,TRBJ1-3,CASSGVVAVNTIYF
TRBV28,TRBJ2-5,CASSSPDRVDVAETQYF
TRBV4-3,TRBJ2-2,CASSHSTGRGTGELFF
TRBV9,TRBJ2-2,CASSVRGTNTGELFF
TRBV5-6,TRBJ1-6,CASSLGGFRSPLHF